Listed below are T cell receptor beta chains from one sample, sequenced in a study of tumor-infiltrating lymphocytes in oesophageal squamous cell carcinoma. TCRdb ran MiXCR on the PCR reads and lists one entry per CDR3 protein. The top ten clones hold roughly a tenth of a sample with just under 20,000 distinct CDR3 sequences, about two fifths of them seen once. The material sequenced was normal esophageal tissue next to the tumor. These TCRs come from a male donor with esophageal squamous cell carcinoma. Both conserved end residues are part of each CDR3. The D gene is left open where the match is weak. Clone size is shown for a subset of rows, as once, few, many or a class of expanded clone.

v_call	j_call	cdr3_length	d_call	clone_size	cdr3_aa	cdr3_nt
TRBV10-3	TRBJ2-3	16	TRBD2	-	CAISDPREDLTDTQYF	TGTGCCATCAGTGATCCCCGGGAGGACCTCACAGATACGCAGTATTTT
TRBV7-2	TRBJ2-7	14	TRBD2	-	CASSFSGRAYEQYF	TGTGCCAGCAGCTTTTCCGGGAGGGCCTACGAGCAGTACTTC
TRBV7-8	TRBJ2-1	19	TRBD2	-	CASSLRLAATGGPGDEQFF	TGTGCCAGCAGCTTACGACTTGCCGCTACGGGAGGGCCGGGCGATGAGCAGTTCTTC
TRBV7-2	TRBJ2-1	17	-	-	CASSLDSLARPYNEQFF	TGTGCCAGCAGCTTAGATTCCCTGGCAAGACCCTACAATGAGCAGTTCTTC
TRBV7-2	TRBJ2-5	15	-	-	CASSPDGYFQETQYF	TGTGCCAGCAGCCCAGACGGGTACTTCCAAGAGACCCAGTACTTC
TRBV24-1	TRBJ2-3	18	TRBD2	-	CATSGTSGGAAGTDTQYF	TGTGCCACCAGTGGGACTAGCGGGGGGGCCGCAGGCACAGATACGCAGTATTTT
TRBV12-3/TRBV12-4	TRBJ2-1	11	-	once	CASSSRDEQFF	TGTGCCAGCAGTTCTAGGGATGAGCAGTTCTTC
TRBV5-6	TRBJ2-3	12	TRBD1	many	CASSVDRDTQYF	TGTGCCAGCAGCGTGGACAGGGATACGCAGTATTTT
TRBV11-3	TRBJ2-7	11	-	-	CASSLKNEQYF	TGTGCCAGCAGCCTCAAGAATGAGCAGTACTTC
TRBV7-3	TRBJ2-5	13	-	medium-sized	CASSLTGPETQYF	TGTGCCAGCAGCTTAACCGGCCCAGAGACCCAGTACTTC
TRBV7-2	TRBJ1-2	17	TRBD1	-	CASSLGPGGLLRYGYTF	TGTGCCAGCAGCTTAGGCCCAGGGGGCTTGCTTCGGTATGGCTACACCTTC
TRBV14	TRBJ2-1	15	TRBD2	many	CASSQGLAGVSEQFF	TGTGCCAGCAGCCAGGGTCTAGCGGGAGTGTCTGAGCAGTTCTTC
TRBV7-2	TRBJ2-7	15	TRBD2	few	CASSPTSGGPREQYF	TGTGCCAGCAGTCCGACTAGCGGGGGCCCTCGCGAGCAGTACTTC
TRBV7-2	TRBJ1-6	14	-	-	CASSRRLSQETQYF	TGTGCCAGCAGCCGTAGACTCTCTCAAGAGACCCAGTACTTT